The rows below give T cell receptor beta chains drawn from one sample of a study of blood T cell repertoires in COVID-19. The table came from immunoSEQ multiplex PCR; TCRdb's copy has only in-frame clones and leaves some out. The sample carries approximately 350,000 clones, roughly nine tenths recorded once. Sample: peripheral blood. These receptors all stem from a woman aged 30 to 39 with COVID-19, enrolled during active disease. The CDR3 runs from the conserved cysteine through the conserved F or W. The order of the fields is J gene, D gene, clone size, V gene, CDR3 protein, CDR3 DNA. D genes are given only for firm matches. Size tells how often a clone was seen (once, few, many) or the class of an expanded clone, and some rows leave it out.

j_call: TRBJ2-7
d_call: -
clone_size: -
v_call: TRBV18
cdr3_aa: CASSPPIQDVYEQYF
cdr3_nt: TGTGCCAGCTCACCACCGATACAGGATGTCTACGAGCAGTACTTC

j_call: TRBJ2-7
d_call: -
clone_size: -
v_call: TRBV11-2
cdr3_aa: CASSYLVGIGGYEQYF
cdr3_nt: TGTGCCAGCAGCTACTTAGTCGGTATAGGAGGCTACGAGCAGTACTTC

j_call: TRBJ1-2
d_call: -
clone_size: -
v_call: TRBV25-1
cdr3_aa: CASSEFRGGDGYTF
cdr3_nt: TGTGCCAGCAGTGAATTTCGGGGTGGGGATGGCTACACCTTC

j_call: TRBJ2-5
d_call: -
clone_size: -
v_call: TRBV4-3
cdr3_aa: CASSPARGAGETQYF
cdr3_nt: TGCGCCAGCAGCCCCGCCCGGGGGGCCGGGGAGACCCAGTACTTC

j_call: TRBJ1-1
d_call: -
clone_size: -
v_call: TRBV18
cdr3_aa: CASQQGNTEAFF
cdr3_nt: TGTGCCAGCCAACAGGGGAACACTGAAGCTTTCTTT

j_call: TRBJ2-2
d_call: TRBD2
clone_size: -
v_call: TRBV5-4
cdr3_aa: CASSQTSALTNTGELFF
cdr3_nt: TGTGCCAGCAGCCAGACTAGCGCGCTCACTAACACCGGGGAGCTGTTTTTT

j_call: TRBJ1-5
d_call: -
clone_size: -
v_call: TRBV7-9
cdr3_aa: CASSSGTPYPGNQPQHF
cdr3_nt: TGTGCCAGCAGCTCCGGGACACCTTATCCGGGCAATCAGCCCCAGCATTTT

j_call: TRBJ2-1
d_call: TRBD2
clone_size: -
v_call: TRBV7-9
cdr3_aa: CASSFGLAGNNEQFF
cdr3_nt: TGTGCCAGCAGCTTCGGACTAGCGGGGAACAATGAGCAGTTCTTC

j_call: TRBJ1-2
d_call: -
clone_size: -
v_call: TRBV6-5
cdr3_aa: CASSQRGSGYTF
cdr3_nt: TGTGCCAGCAGTCAAAGGGGAAGTGGCTACACCTTC

j_call: TRBJ2-7
d_call: -
clone_size: -
v_call: TRBV3-1/TRBV3-2
cdr3_aa: CASSQGRQNYYEQYF
cdr3_nt: TGTGCCAGCAGCCAAGGAAGACAGAACTATTACGAGCAGTACTTC

j_call: TRBJ1-2
d_call: TRBD1
clone_size: -
v_call: TRBV7-9
cdr3_aa: CASSPHGTGVYGYTF
cdr3_nt: TGTGCCAGCAGCCCCCACGGGACAGGGGTCTATGGCTACACCTTC

j_call: TRBJ1-1
d_call: -
clone_size: -
v_call: TRBV10-1
cdr3_aa: CASRGHPSFAAEAFF
cdr3_nt: TGCGCCAGCAGAGGTCACCCATCCTTCGCGGCTGAAGCTTTCTTT

j_call: TRBJ1-1
d_call: -
clone_size: -
v_call: TRBV19
cdr3_aa: CASSPQGTEAFF
cdr3_nt: TGTGCCAGTAGTCCTCAGGGTACTGAAGCTTTCTTT

j_call: TRBJ2-5
d_call: -
clone_size: -
v_call: TRBV7-9
cdr3_aa: CASSLAGGQWLPQETQYF
cdr3_nt: TGTGCCAGCAGCTTAGCGGGGGGACAGTGGCTACCCCAAGAGACCCAGTACTTC

j_call: TRBJ2-7
d_call: TRBD2
clone_size: -
v_call: TRBV7-2
cdr3_aa: CASSLFFSRASGSEQYF
cdr3_nt: TGTGCCAGCAGCTTATTTTTTTCTCGGGCTAGCGGTTCCGAGCAGTACTTC

j_call: TRBJ2-7
d_call: TRBD1
clone_size: once
v_call: TRBV6-5
cdr3_aa: CASIPMTGGAYEQYF
cdr3_nt: TGTGCCAGCATCCCTATGACAGGGGGGGCCTACGAGCAGTACTTC

j_call: TRBJ1-2
d_call: -
clone_size: few
v_call: TRBV5-1
cdr3_aa: CASSTDRPGNGYTF
cdr3_nt: TGCGCCAGCAGCACTGACAGGCCAGGGAATGGCTACACCTTC

j_call: TRBJ1-5
d_call: TRBD1
clone_size: once
v_call: TRBV24-1
cdr3_aa: CATSDLWGTGKHF
cdr3_nt: TGTGCCACCAGTGATTTATGGGGGACAGGGAAGCATTTT

j_call: TRBJ1-1
d_call: -
clone_size: -
v_call: TRBV6-6
cdr3_aa: CASSYRYTGLTEAFF
cdr3_nt: TGTGCCAGCAGTTATCGGTATACAGGGCTCACTGAAGCTTTCTTT

j_call: TRBJ1-1
d_call: -
clone_size: -
v_call: TRBV4-1
cdr3_aa: CASSPPRGEAFF
cdr3_nt: TGCGCCAGCAGCCCCCCACGGGGGGAAGCTTTCTTT

j_call: TRBJ1-1
d_call: TRBD1
clone_size: -
v_call: TRBV5-1
cdr3_aa: CASSPTGATEAFF
cdr3_nt: TGCGCCAGCAGCCCTACAGGGGCCACTGAAGCTTTCTTT

j_call: TRBJ2-2
d_call: TRBD1
clone_size: -
v_call: TRBV6-5
cdr3_aa: CASRQGAGGELFF
cdr3_nt: TGTGCGAGCCGACAGGGGGCTGGCGGGGAGCTGTTTTTT

j_call: TRBJ1-2
d_call: -
clone_size: -
v_call: TRBV2
cdr3_aa: CASQTGGNYGYTF
cdr3_nt: TGTGCCAGCCAAACCGGGGGTAACTATGGCTACACCTTC

j_call: TRBJ2-1
d_call: TRBD1
clone_size: -
v_call: TRBV6-5
cdr3_aa: CASSQVTGAYEQFF
cdr3_nt: TGTGCCAGCAGCCAGGTAACAGGGGCTTATGAGCAGTTCTTC

j_call: TRBJ2-5
d_call: -
clone_size: -
v_call: TRBV4-3
cdr3_aa: CASSQDGGQGPETQYF
cdr3_nt: TGCGCCAGCAGCCAAGATGGAGGGCAGGGCCCAGAGACCCAGTACTTC

j_call: TRBJ1-5
d_call: -
clone_size: -
v_call: TRBV7-9
cdr3_aa: CASSLGGTVRGSQPQHF
cdr3_nt: TGTGCCAGCAGCTTAGGGGGGACGGTCAGGGGCAGTCAGCCCCAGCATTTT

j_call: TRBJ2-3
d_call: TRBD2
clone_size: -
v_call: TRBV2
cdr3_aa: CASIGPIIAGEADTQYF
cdr3_nt: TGTGCCAGCATAGGTCCCATTATAGCGGGAGAGGCGGATACGCAGTATTTT

j_call: TRBJ2-1
d_call: -
clone_size: few
v_call: TRBV11-3
cdr3_aa: CASSLVGANNEQFF
cdr3_nt: TGTGCCAGCAGCTTAGTAGGAGCAAACAATGAGCAGTTCTTC

j_call: TRBJ2-1
d_call: TRBD2
clone_size: -
v_call: TRBV2
cdr3_aa: CASTWTRHEQFF
cdr3_nt: TGTGCCAGCACCTGGACTAGGCATGAGCAGTTCTTC

j_call: TRBJ2-2
d_call: TRBD2
clone_size: -
v_call: TRBV7-9
cdr3_aa: CASSPGTSGGNTGELFF
cdr3_nt: TGTGCCAGCAGTCCCGGGACTAGCGGGGGAAACACCGGGGAGCTGTTTTTT

j_call: TRBJ2-7
d_call: -
clone_size: -
v_call: TRBV7-6
cdr3_aa: CASSYSGGAGGEQYF
cdr3_nt: TGTGCCAGCAGCTACAGCGGCGGGGCTGGCGGCGAGCAGTACTTC

j_call: TRBJ2-1
d_call: -
clone_size: -
v_call: TRBV27
cdr3_aa: CASSTGSSYNEQFF
cdr3_nt: TGTGCCAGCTCCACAGGGAGCTCCTACAATGAGCAGTTCTTC

j_call: TRBJ2-2
d_call: -
clone_size: -
v_call: TRBV24-1
cdr3_aa: CASSPQGTGELFF
cdr3_nt: TGTGCCTCCTCTCCCCAGGGAACCGGGGAGCTGTTTTTT